The present entry profiles one T cell receptor beta chain with its context. This specimen belongs to a study of blood T cell repertoires in COVID-19. The overall study: COVID-19 samples collected from the United States, Italy and Spain covered acute and convalescent phases. Nucleic acid was either cDNA or gDNA, and it came from T cells, B-cell-depleted T cells, or PBMCs.

V lost 2 bases and J lost 10, with 13 bases in between. The length of the CDR3 is 13 residues. Germline V gene sequence: CDR1 KGHDR, CDR2 SFDVKD. The repertoire was sequenced with immunoSEQ multiplex PCR; TCRdb's copy has only in-frame clones and lacks some. The sample includes approximately 88,000 clones, approximately 87% of them seen just once. Material: peripheral blood. The sequence was collected from a woman aged 70-85 years with acute or convalescent COVID-19. The chain combines TRBV24-1 with TRBJ1-2; D perhaps matches TRBD1 (5 bases). The CDR3 loop reads CATSDSRGAPYTF. The CDR3 DNA is TGTGCCACCAGTGATTCGCGCGGGGCCCCCTACACCTTC.